The rows below give T cell receptor beta chains drawn from one sample of a study of shared clonotypes between healthy human individuals. Libraries were prepared by immunoSEQ multiplex PCR; TCRdb keeps only in-frame clonotypes and omits some of them. The sample consists of about 680,000 clones, roughly 78% of them appearing once. Sequencing input: memory CD4+ T cells sorted from blood. These receptors originate from a woman in her twenties or thirties in good health. Each CDR3 is given with its conserved first and last residue. The order of the fields is D gene, J gene, V gene, clone size, CDR3 protein, CDR3 DNA. D genes are given only for firm matches. Size is omitted from some rows. Given values are once, few, many or a class for expanded clones.

d_call: TRBD1; j_call: TRBJ1-1; v_call: TRBV11-2; clone_size: .; cdr3_aa: CASSRYNRGRGYLPEAFF; cdr3_nt: TGTGCCAGCAGTCGATATAACAGGGGGCGCGGGTACCTCCCTGAAGCTTTCTTT
d_call: .; j_call: TRBJ2-5; v_call: TRBV5-4; clone_size: .; cdr3_aa: CASSSGGEETQYF; cdr3_nt: TGTGCCAGCAGCTCTGGTGGTGAGGAGACCCAGTACTTC
d_call: TRBD2; j_call: TRBJ2-1; v_call: TRBV2; clone_size: once; cdr3_aa: CASRPRTSGRADEQFF; cdr3_nt: TGTGCCAGCAGGCCCCGGACTAGCGGGAGAGCGGATGAGCAGTTCTTC
d_call: .; j_call: TRBJ2-1; v_call: TRBV5-1; clone_size: .; cdr3_aa: CASSGGSYNEQFF; cdr3_nt: TGCGCCAGCAGCGGAGGGTCCTACAATGAGCAGTTCTTC
d_call: .; j_call: TRBJ2-1; v_call: TRBV5-1; clone_size: .; cdr3_aa: CASSLGWYNEQFF; cdr3_nt: TGCGCCAGCAGCTTGGGTTGGTACAATGAGCAGTTCTTC
d_call: TRBD2; j_call: TRBJ2-7; v_call: TRBV11-2; clone_size: .; cdr3_aa: CASSSRTSGSSYEQYF; cdr3_nt: TGTGCCAGCAGCTCCCGGACTAGCGGGTCCTCCTACGAGCAGTACTTC
d_call: TRBD2; j_call: TRBJ2-4; v_call: TRBV4-1; clone_size: .; cdr3_aa: CASSQGRLAGSLDIQYF; cdr3_nt: TGCGCCAGCAGCCAAGGGAGGCTAGCGGGAAGTTTAGACATTCAGTACTTC
d_call: .; j_call: TRBJ2-7; v_call: TRBV7-3; clone_size: few; cdr3_aa: CASSQGLDYEQYF; cdr3_nt: TGTGCCAGCAGCCAGGGACTTGACTACGAGCAGTACTTC
d_call: .; j_call: TRBJ1-4; v_call: TRBV6-1; clone_size: once; cdr3_aa: CASSSNSGGNEKLFF; cdr3_nt: TGTGCCAGCAGTTCTAACTCGGGAGGAAATGAAAAACTGTTTTTT
d_call: TRBD1; j_call: TRBJ2-7; v_call: TRBV28; clone_size: once; cdr3_aa: CASGQGGSYEQYF; cdr3_nt: TGTGCCAGCGGACAGGGGGGTAGCTACGAGCAGTACTTC
d_call: .; j_call: TRBJ2-7; v_call: TRBV19; clone_size: .; cdr3_aa: CASSRTRDAYEQYF; cdr3_nt: TGTGCCAGTAGCCGGACCCGGGACGCCTACGAGCAGTACTTC
d_call: .; j_call: TRBJ2-6; v_call: TRBV6-5; clone_size: .; cdr3_aa: CASSYRISGANVLTF; cdr3_nt: TGTGCCAGCAGTTACCGGATCTCTGGGGCCAACGTCCTGACTTTC
d_call: .; j_call: TRBJ1-1; v_call: TRBV7-9; clone_size: .; cdr3_aa: CASRPGPGEAFF; cdr3_nt: TGTGCCAGCAGACCTGGGCCCGGTGAAGCTTTCTTT
d_call: .; j_call: TRBJ2-7; v_call: TRBV2; clone_size: many; cdr3_aa: CASNQQGTMYEQYF; cdr3_nt: TGTGCCAGCAATCAACAGGGCACGATGTACGAGCAGTACTTC
d_call: .; j_call: TRBJ2-2; v_call: TRBV19; clone_size: .; cdr3_aa: CASSIDRLSGELFF; cdr3_nt: TGTGCCAGTAGTATAGACAGACTTTCCGGGGAGCTGTTTTTT
d_call: TRBD1; j_call: TRBJ1-4; v_call: TRBV28; clone_size: .; cdr3_aa: CASTPGTGTNEKLFF; cdr3_nt: TGTGCCAGCACCCCCGGGACAGGGACTAATGAAAAACTGTTTTTT
d_call: .; j_call: TRBJ2-5; v_call: TRBV28; clone_size: .; cdr3_aa: CASSYTSANIAEGTQYF; cdr3_nt: TGTGCCAGCAGTTACACCTCGGCTAACATTGCGGAGGGGACCCAGTACTTC
d_call: .; j_call: TRBJ1-1; v_call: TRBV10-1; clone_size: .; cdr3_aa: CASSESGGTEAFF; cdr3_nt: TGCGCCAGCAGTGAATCGGGTGGCACTGAAGCTTTCTTT
d_call: .; j_call: TRBJ2-2; v_call: TRBV7-2; clone_size: .; cdr3_aa: CASSLYTQGGELFF; cdr3_nt: TGTGCCAGCAGCTTATACACCCAGGGCGGGGAGCTGTTTTTT
d_call: .; j_call: TRBJ1-2; v_call: TRBV4-1; clone_size: .; cdr3_aa: CASSQGTTIPAYGYTF; cdr3_nt: TGCGCCAGCAGCCAAGGTACTACCATACCCGCCTATGGCTACACCTTC
d_call: .; j_call: TRBJ1-3; v_call: TRBV19; clone_size: once; cdr3_aa: CASRSSGNTIYF; cdr3_nt: TGTGCCAGTAGGAGTTCTGGAAACACCATATATTTT
d_call: .; j_call: TRBJ2-1; v_call: TRBV28; clone_size: many; cdr3_aa: CASSPTGQQRYYNEQFF; cdr3_nt: TGTGCCAGCAGCCCCACCGGACAGCAACGATATTACAATGAGCAGTTCTTC
d_call: .; j_call: TRBJ2-7; v_call: TRBV28; clone_size: .; cdr3_aa: CASSPGQTYEQYF; cdr3_nt: TGTGCCAGCAGTCCTGGACAAACCTACGAGCAGTACTTC
d_call: TRBD1; j_call: TRBJ2-7; v_call: TRBV7-9; clone_size: .; cdr3_aa: CASTTPLTGLLDEQYF; cdr3_nt: TGTGCCAGCACCACGCCCTTGACAGGGCTGTTGGACGAGCAGTACTTC
d_call: .; j_call: TRBJ1-5; v_call: TRBV30; clone_size: .; cdr3_aa: CAWGVGDQPQHF; cdr3_nt: TGTGCCTGGGGAGTGGGGGATCAGCCCCAGCATTTT
d_call: TRBD2; j_call: TRBJ2-1; v_call: TRBV28; clone_size: .; cdr3_aa: CASRPRSIAGGIYNEQFF; cdr3_nt: TGTGCCAGCAGGCCCCGTTCGATAGCGGGAGGGATCTACAATGAGCAGTTCTTC
d_call: TRBD2; j_call: TRBJ2-2; v_call: TRBV4-1; clone_size: many; cdr3_aa: CASSQGGLAGVGTGELFF; cdr3_nt: TGCGCCAGCAGCCAAGGGGGACTAGCGGGAGTAGGGACCGGGGAGCTGTTTTTT
d_call: .; j_call: TRBJ2-1; v_call: TRBV7-3; clone_size: .; cdr3_aa: CASSRAALIPGEQFF; cdr3_nt: TGTGCCAGCTCACGGGCGGCACTCATACCGGGGGAGCAGTTCTTC
d_call: TRBD1; j_call: TRBJ1-5; v_call: TRBV15; clone_size: .; cdr3_aa: CATSSRQGLNQPQHF; cdr3_nt: TGTGCCACCAGCAGCCGACAGGGTCTCAATCAGCCCCAGCATTTT
d_call: TRBD1; j_call: TRBJ1-5; v_call: TRBV28; clone_size: few; cdr3_aa: CASRTGQGLQPQHF; cdr3_nt: TGTGCCAGCAGAACGGGACAGGGGCTTCAGCCCCAGCATTTT
d_call: .; j_call: TRBJ2-5; v_call: TRBV29-1; clone_size: .; cdr3_aa: CSVDRPAGTHEETQYF; cdr3_nt: TGCAGCGTCGACCGCCCAGCAGGGACCCACGAAGAGACCCAGTACTTC
d_call: .; j_call: TRBJ1-5; v_call: TRBV6-1; clone_size: .; cdr3_aa: CASSEAGWVNQPQHF; cdr3_nt: TGTGCCAGCAGTGAAGCAGGGTGGGTGAATCAGCCCCAGCATTTT
d_call: TRBD1; j_call: TRBJ2-2; v_call: TRBV11-2; clone_size: .; cdr3_aa: CASSIQGASGELFF; cdr3_nt: TGTGCCAGCAGCATCCAGGGGGCGTCCGGGGAGCTGTTTTTT
d_call: TRBD2; j_call: TRBJ2-5; v_call: TRBV6-5; clone_size: few; cdr3_aa: CASSWVGGREETQYF; cdr3_nt: TGTGCCAGCAGCTGGGTAGGCGGGAGGGAAGAGACCCAGTACTTC
d_call: .; j_call: TRBJ1-2; v_call: TRBV6-4; clone_size: few; cdr3_aa: CASSEQGNNYGYTF; cdr3_nt: TGTGCCAGCAGTGAGCAGGGCAATAACTATGGCTACACCTTC
d_call: TRBD2; j_call: TRBJ2-3; v_call: TRBV28; clone_size: .; cdr3_aa: CASSSPGSIAGGDTQYF; cdr3_nt: TGTGCCAGCAGTTCCCCGGGTAGTATAGCGGGAGGGGATACGCAGTATTTT
d_call: .; j_call: TRBJ2-1; v_call: TRBV25-1; clone_size: .; cdr3_aa: CASSELTGTGGNEQFF; cdr3_nt: TGTGCCAGCAGTGAATTGACCGGGACTGGGGGGAATGAGCAGTTCTTC
d_call: .; j_call: TRBJ2-3; v_call: TRBV30; clone_size: .; cdr3_aa: CAWSPGTDTQYF; cdr3_nt: TGTGCCTGGAGTCCGGGGACAGATACGCAGTATTTT
d_call: TRBD1; j_call: TRBJ1-2; v_call: TRBV29-1; clone_size: .; cdr3_aa: CSVLTGGGYGYTF; cdr3_nt: TGCAGCGTACTGACAGGGGGAGGTTATGGCTACACCTTC
d_call: .; j_call: TRBJ1-5; v_call: TRBV7-2; clone_size: .; cdr3_aa: CASSPLGDSNQPQHF; cdr3_nt: TGTGCCAGCAGCCCCCTGGGGGATAGCAATCAGCCCCAGCATTTT
d_call: .; j_call: TRBJ1-1; v_call: TRBV6-1; clone_size: few; cdr3_aa: CASRRTENTEAFF; cdr3_nt: TGTGCCAGCAGAAGGACAGAGAACACTGAAGCTTTCTTT
d_call: .; j_call: TRBJ2-5; v_call: TRBV5-1; clone_size: .; cdr3_aa: CASSPGGLTGETQYF; cdr3_nt: TGCGCCAGCAGTCCGGGCGGCTTGACGGGAGAGACCCAGTACTTC
d_call: TRBD2; j_call: TRBJ2-7; v_call: TRBV19; clone_size: .; cdr3_aa: CASSMGLAAYEQYF; cdr3_nt: TGTGCCAGTAGTATGGGACTAGCGGCCTACGAGCAGTACTTC
d_call: .; j_call: TRBJ1-1; v_call: TRBV29-1; clone_size: .; cdr3_aa: CSAEVGKAITEAFF; cdr3_nt: TGCAGCGCGGAAGTGGGCAAAGCAATCACTGAAGCTTTCTTT
d_call: TRBD2; j_call: TRBJ2-1; v_call: TRBV6-1; clone_size: .; cdr3_aa: CASSVQSGIVYNEQFF; cdr3_nt: TGTGCCAGCAGTGTTCAAAGCGGGATTGTTTACAATGAGCAGTTCTTC
d_call: .; j_call: TRBJ1-1; v_call: TRBV18; clone_size: .; cdr3_aa: CASSPGQRNTEAFF; cdr3_nt: TGTGCCAGCTCACCCGGACAGCGGAACACTGAAGCTTTCTTT
d_call: .; j_call: TRBJ1-4; v_call: TRBV27; clone_size: .; cdr3_aa: CASSQQGSQLFF; cdr3_nt: TGTGCCAGCAGTCAACAGGGCTCTCAACTGTTTTTT
d_call: .; j_call: TRBJ1-1; v_call: TRBV7-2; clone_size: .; cdr3_aa: CASSLVAGTNTEAFF; cdr3_nt: TGTGCCAGCAGCTTAGTGGCGGGGACGAACACTGAAGCTTTCTTT
d_call: TRBD1; j_call: TRBJ2-6; v_call: TRBV10-2; clone_size: few; cdr3_aa: CASSGQQGAIGANVLTF; cdr3_nt: TGCGCCAGCAGTGGCCAGCAGGGGGCAATTGGGGCCAACGTCCTGACTTTC
d_call: .; j_call: TRBJ2-1; v_call: TRBV27; clone_size: few; cdr3_aa: CASSFIYRGRRFF; cdr3_nt: TGTGCCAGCAGTTTTATCTATCGGGGCCGAAGGTTCTTC
d_call: .; j_call: TRBJ1-2; v_call: TRBV6-1; clone_size: many; cdr3_aa: CASSEAQGGYGYTF; cdr3_nt: TGTGCCAGCAGTGAAGCGCAGGGAGGCTATGGCTACACCTTC
d_call: TRBD1; j_call: TRBJ2-1; v_call: TRBV5-1; clone_size: .; cdr3_aa: CASSSTGQGAFEQFF; cdr3_nt: TGCGCCAGCAGCTCAACAGGACAGGGGGCGTTTGAGCAGTTCTTC
d_call: TRBD1; j_call: TRBJ2-5; v_call: TRBV9; clone_size: .; cdr3_aa: CASSAPRGQGTLGETQYF; cdr3_nt: TGTGCCAGCAGCGCCCCTAGGGGACAGGGGACCCTAGGAGAGACCCAGTACTTC
d_call: .; j_call: TRBJ1-4; v_call: TRBV19; clone_size: .; cdr3_aa: CASSPGQQGKLFF; cdr3_nt: TGTGCCAGCTCACCCGGACAGCAAGGAAAACTGTTTTTT
d_call: .; j_call: TRBJ1-3; v_call: TRBV27; clone_size: .; cdr3_aa: CASRTFMGSGNTIYF; cdr3_nt: TGTGCCAGCAGAACATTTATGGGATCTGGAAACACCATATATTTT